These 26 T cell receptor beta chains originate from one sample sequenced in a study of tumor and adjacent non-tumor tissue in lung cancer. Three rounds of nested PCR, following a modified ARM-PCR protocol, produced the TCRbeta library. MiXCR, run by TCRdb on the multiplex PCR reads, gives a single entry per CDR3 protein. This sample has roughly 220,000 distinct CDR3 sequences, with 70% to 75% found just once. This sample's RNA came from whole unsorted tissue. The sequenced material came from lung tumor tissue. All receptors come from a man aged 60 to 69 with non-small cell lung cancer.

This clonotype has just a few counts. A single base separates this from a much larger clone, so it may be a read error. The CDR3 here is CASRAWGETQYF. The CDR3 coding sequence is TGTGCCAGCAGGGCATGGGGAGAGACCCAGTACTTC. The chain recombines TRBV6-1 with TRBJ2-5; the D is unclear. Trimming pared 6 bases from V and 4 bases from J, leaving 9 bases between. Germline assignment: CDR1 MNHNS and CDR2 SASEGT. This CDR3 contains 12 residues.

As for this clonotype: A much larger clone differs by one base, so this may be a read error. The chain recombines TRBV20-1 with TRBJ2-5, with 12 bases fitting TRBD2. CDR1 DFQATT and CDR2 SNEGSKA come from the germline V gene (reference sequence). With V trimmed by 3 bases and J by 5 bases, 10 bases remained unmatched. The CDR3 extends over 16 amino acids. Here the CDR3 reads CSARPVTSGRIETQYF. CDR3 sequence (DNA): TGCAGTGCTAGGCCCGTAACTAGCGGGAGGATCGAGACCCAGTACTTC.

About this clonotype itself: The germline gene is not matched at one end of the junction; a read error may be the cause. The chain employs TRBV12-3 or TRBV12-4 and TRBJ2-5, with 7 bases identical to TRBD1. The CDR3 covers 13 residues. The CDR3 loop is CASSLGRGHTQYF. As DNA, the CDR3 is TGTGCTAGCAGTTTAGGAAGGGGGCATACCCAGTACTTC.

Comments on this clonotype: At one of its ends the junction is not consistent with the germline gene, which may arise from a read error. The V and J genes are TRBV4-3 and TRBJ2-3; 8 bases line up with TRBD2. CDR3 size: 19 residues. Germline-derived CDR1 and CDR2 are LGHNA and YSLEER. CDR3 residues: CTSSQDFPWLTGGQDTQYF. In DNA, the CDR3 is TGCACCAGCAGCCAAGATTTCCCTTGGCTAACGGGAGGGCAAGATACGCAGTATTTT.

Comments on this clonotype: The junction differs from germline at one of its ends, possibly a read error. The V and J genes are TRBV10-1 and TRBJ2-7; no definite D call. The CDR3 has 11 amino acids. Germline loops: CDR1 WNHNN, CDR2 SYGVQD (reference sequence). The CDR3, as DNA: TGCGTCAGCAGTGAAGCCTACGAGCAATACTTC. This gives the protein CVSSEAYEQYF.

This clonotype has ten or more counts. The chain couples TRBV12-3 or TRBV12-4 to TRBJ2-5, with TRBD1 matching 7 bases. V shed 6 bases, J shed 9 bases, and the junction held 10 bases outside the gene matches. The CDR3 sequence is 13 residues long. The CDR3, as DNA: TGTGCCAGCAGCTGGGACAGACAACAAGCCCAGTACTTC. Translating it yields CASSWDRQQAQYF.

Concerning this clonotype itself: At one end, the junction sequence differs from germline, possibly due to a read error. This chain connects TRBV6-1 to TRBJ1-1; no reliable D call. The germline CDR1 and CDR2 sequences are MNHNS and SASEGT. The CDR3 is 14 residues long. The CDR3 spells CASSWTGGNTEALF. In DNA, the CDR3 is TGTGCCAGCAGTTGGACCGGAGGAAACACTGAAGCTTTATTT.

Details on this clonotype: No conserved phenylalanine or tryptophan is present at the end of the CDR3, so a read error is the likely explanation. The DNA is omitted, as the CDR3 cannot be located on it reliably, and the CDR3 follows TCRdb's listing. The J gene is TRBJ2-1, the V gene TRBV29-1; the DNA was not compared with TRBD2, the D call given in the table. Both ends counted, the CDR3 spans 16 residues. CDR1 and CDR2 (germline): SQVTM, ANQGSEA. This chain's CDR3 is CSVGLAGTVAYNEHFL.

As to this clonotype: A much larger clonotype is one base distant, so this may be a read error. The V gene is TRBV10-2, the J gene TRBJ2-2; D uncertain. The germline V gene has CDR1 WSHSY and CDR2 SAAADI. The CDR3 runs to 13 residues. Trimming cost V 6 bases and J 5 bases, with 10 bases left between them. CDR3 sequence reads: CASRPVVTGELFF. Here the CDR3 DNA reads TGCGCCAGCAGGCCTGTGGTTACCGGGGAGCTGTTTTTT.

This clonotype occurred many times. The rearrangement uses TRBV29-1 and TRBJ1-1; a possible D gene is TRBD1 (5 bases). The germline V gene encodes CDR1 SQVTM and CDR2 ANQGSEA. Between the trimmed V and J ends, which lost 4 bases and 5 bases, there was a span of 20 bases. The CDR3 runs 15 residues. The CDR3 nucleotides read TGCAGCGTTGCAGGACAAGGATCCTTGGGGACTGAAGCTTTCTTT. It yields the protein CSVAGQGSLGTEAFF.

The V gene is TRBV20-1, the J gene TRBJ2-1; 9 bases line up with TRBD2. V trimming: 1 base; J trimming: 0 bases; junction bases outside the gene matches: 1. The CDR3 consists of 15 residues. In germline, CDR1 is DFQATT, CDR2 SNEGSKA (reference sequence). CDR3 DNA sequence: TGCAGTGCTAGAGGACTAGCGGACTCCTACAATGAGCAGTTCTTC. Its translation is CSARGLADSYNEQFF.

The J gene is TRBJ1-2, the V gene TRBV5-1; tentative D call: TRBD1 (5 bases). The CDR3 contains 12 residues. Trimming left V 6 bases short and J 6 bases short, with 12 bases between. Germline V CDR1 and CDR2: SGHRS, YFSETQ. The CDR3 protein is CASKGSTNGYTF. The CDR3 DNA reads TGCGCCAGCAAGGGGTCGACGAATGGCTACACCTTC.

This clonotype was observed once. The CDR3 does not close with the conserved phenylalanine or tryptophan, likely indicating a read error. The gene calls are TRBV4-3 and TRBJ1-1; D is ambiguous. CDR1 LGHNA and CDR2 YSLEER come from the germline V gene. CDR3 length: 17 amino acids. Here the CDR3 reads CAGSQDVPGSSGTQAFS. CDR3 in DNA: TGCGCCGGCAGCCAAGACGTTCCGGGCAGTTCGGGCACTCAAGCTTTCTCT.

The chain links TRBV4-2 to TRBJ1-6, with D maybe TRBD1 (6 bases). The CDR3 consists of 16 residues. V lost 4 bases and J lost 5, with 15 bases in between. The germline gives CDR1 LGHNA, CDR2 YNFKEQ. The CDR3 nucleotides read TGTGCCAGCAGCCGAGGGGGTACAGAGGATAATTCACCCCTCCACTTT. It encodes CASSRGGTEDNSPLHF.

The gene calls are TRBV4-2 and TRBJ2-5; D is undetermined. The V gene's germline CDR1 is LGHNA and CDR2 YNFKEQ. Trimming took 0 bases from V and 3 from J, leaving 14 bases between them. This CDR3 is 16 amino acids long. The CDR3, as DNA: TGTGCCAGCAGCCAAGATGGGCATGGTCCCAAAGAGACCCAGTACTTC. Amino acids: CASSQDGHGPKETQYF.

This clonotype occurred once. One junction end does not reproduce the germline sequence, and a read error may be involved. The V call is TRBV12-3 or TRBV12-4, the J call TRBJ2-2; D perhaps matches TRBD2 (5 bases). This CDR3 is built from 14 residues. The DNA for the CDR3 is TGTGCCAGCAGGTTATTAACGAACACCGGGAAGCTGTTTTTT. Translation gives CASRLLTNTGKLFF.

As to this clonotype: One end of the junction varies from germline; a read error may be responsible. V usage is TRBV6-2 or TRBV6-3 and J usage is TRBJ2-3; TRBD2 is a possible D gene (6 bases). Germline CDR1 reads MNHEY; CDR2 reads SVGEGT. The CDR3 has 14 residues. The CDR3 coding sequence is TGTGCCAGCAGACCAGGGACTTTCACAGATACGCATTATTTT. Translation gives CASRPGTFTDTHYF.

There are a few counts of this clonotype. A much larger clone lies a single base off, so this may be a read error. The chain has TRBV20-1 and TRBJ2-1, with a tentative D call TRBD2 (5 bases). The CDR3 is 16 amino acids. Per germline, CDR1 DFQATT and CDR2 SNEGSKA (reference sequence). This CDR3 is CSVRVRGGLAYNEQFF. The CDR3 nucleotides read TGCAGTGTTAGAGTGAGAGGCGGACTTGCCTACAATGAGCAGTTCTTC.

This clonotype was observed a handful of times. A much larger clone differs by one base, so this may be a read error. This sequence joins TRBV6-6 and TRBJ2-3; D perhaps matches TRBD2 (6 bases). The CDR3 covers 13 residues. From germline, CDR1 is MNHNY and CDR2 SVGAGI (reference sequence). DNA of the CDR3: TGTACCAGCAGTGACCGAGGAGGGCATACGCAGTATTTT. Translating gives CTSSDRGGHTQYF.

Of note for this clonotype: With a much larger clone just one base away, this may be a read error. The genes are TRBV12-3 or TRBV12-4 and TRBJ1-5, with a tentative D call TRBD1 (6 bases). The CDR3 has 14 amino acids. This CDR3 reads CVSSFSQGFQPQHF. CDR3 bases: TGTGTCAGCAGTTTTTCACAGGGTTTTCAGCCCCAGCATTTT.

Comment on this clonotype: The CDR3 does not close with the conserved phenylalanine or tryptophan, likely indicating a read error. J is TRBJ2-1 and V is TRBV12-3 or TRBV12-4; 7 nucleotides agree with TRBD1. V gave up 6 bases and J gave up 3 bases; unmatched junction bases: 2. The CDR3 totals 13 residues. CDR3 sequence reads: CASRGTVYNEQFS. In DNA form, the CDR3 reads TGTGCCAGCAGGGGGACAGTCTACAATGAGCAGTTCTCC.

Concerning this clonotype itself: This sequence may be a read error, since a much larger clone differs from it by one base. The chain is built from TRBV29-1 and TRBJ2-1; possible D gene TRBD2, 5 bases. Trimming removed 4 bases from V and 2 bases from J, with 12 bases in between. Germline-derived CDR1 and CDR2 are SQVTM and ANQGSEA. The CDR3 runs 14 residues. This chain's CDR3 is CSVVRRETYNEQFF. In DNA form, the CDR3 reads TGCAGCGTTGTCCGTAGGGAGACCTACAATGAGCAGTTCTTC.

CDR3 amino acids: CSISKRASGSLVAYEQYF. Here the CDR3 DNA reads TGCAGTATCTCCAAGCGGGCTAGCGGGAGTCTGGTGGCCTACGAGCAGTACTTC. The J gene is TRBJ2-7, the V gene TRBV20-1; TRBD2 aligns across 10 bases. Trimming at V came to 8 bases and at J to 2 bases, leaving 21 bases not matched to a gene. CDR3 size: 18 residues. Germline V gene lookup returns CDR1 DFQATT and CDR2 SNEGSKA (reference sequence).

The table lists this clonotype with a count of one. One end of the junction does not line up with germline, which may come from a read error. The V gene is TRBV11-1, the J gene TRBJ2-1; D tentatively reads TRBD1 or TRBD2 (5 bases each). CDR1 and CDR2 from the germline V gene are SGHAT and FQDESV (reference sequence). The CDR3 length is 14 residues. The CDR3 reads CAGSSTSGGNEQFF. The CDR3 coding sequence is TGTGCCGGCAGCTCAACGAGTGGGGGCAATGAGCAGTTCTTC.

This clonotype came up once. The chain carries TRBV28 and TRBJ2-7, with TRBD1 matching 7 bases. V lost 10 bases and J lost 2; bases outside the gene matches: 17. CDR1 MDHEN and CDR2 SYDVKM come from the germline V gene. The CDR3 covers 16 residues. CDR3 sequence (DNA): TGTGCCACGTGGGACAGCCGGGGATTGTTCCCCTACGAGCAGTACTTC. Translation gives CATWDSRGLFPYEQYF.

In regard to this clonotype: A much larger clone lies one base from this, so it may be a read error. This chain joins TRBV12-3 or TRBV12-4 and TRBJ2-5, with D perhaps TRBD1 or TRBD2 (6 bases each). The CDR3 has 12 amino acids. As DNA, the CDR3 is TGTGCCGGCAGTTTGGAGGGGGAAGCCCAGTACTTC. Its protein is CAGSLEGEAQYF.